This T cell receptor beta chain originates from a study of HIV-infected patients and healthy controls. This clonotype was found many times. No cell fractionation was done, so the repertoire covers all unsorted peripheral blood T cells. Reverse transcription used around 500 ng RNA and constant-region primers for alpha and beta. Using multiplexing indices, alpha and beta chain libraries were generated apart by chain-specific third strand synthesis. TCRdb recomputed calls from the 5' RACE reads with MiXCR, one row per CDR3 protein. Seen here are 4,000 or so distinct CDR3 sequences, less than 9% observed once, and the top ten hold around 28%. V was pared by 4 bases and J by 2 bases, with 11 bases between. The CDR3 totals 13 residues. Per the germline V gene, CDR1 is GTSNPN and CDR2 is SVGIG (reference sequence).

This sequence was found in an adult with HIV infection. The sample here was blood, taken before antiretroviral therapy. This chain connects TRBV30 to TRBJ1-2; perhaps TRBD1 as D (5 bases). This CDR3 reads CAWNPGVNYGYTF. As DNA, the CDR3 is TGTGCCTGGAACCCGGGGGTGAACTATGGCTACACCTTC. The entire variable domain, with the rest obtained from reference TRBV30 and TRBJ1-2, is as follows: SQTIHQWPATLVQPVGSPLSLECTVEGTSNPNLYWYRQAAGRGLQLLFYSVGIGQISSEVPQNLSASRPQDRQFILSSKKLLLSDSGFYLCAWNPGVNYGYTFGSGTRLTVV.